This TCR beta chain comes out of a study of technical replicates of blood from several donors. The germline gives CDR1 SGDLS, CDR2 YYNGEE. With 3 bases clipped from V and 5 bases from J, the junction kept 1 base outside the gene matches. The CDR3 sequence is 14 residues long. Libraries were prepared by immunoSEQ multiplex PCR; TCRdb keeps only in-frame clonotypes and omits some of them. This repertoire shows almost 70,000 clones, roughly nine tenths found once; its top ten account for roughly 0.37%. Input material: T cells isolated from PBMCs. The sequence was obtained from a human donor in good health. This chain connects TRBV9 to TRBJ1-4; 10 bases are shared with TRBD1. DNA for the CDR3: TGTGCCAGCAGCGCGACAGGGGGCAATGAAAAACTGTTTTTT. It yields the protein CASSATGGNEKLFF.